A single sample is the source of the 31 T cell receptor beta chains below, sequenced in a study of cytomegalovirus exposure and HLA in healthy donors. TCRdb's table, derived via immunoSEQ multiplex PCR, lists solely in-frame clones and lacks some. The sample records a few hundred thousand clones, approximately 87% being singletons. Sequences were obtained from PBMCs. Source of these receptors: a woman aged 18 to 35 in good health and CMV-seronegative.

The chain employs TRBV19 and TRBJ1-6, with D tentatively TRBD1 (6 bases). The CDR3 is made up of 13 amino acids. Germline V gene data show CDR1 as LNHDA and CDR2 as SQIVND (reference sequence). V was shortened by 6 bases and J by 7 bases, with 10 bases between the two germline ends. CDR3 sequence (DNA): TGTGCCAGTAGCGGGGACATAAATTCACCCCTCCACTTT. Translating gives CASSGDINSPLHF.

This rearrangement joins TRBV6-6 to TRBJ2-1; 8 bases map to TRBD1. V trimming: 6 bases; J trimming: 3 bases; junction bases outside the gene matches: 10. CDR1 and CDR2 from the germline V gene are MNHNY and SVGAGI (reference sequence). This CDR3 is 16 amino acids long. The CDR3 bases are TGTGCCAGCAGCGCCCAGACAGGGGTATACTACAATGAGCAGTTCTTC. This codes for CASSAQTGVYYNEQFF.

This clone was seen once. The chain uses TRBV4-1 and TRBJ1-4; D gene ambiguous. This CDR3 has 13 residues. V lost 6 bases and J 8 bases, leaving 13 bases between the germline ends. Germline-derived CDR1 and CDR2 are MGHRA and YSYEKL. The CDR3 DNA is TGCGCCAGCAGAAGGGAGTTTAACGAAAAACTGTTTTTT. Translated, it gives CASRREFNEKLFF.

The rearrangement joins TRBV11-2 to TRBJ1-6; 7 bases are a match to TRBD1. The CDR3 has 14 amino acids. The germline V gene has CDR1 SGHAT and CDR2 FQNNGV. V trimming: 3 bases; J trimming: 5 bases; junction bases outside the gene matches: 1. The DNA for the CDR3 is TGTGCCAGCAGCTTCGGACAGGATAATTCACCCCTCCACTTT. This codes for CASSFGQDNSPLHF.

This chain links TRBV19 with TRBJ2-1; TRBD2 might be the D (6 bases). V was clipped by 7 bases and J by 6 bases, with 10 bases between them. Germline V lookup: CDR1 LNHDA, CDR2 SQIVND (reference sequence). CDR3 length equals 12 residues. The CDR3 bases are TGTGCCAGTAAGTGGGGAGGCAATGAGCAGTTCTTC. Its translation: CASKWGGNEQFF.

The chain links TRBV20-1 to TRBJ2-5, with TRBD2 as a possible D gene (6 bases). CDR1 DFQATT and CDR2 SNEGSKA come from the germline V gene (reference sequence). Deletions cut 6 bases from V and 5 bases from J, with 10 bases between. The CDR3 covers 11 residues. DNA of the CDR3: TGCAGTGCACGGGAGTTGGAGACCCAGTACTTC. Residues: CSARELETQYF.

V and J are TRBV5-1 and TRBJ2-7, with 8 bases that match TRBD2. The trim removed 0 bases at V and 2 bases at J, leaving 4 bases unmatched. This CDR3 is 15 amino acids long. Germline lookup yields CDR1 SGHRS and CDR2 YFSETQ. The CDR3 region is CASSLGLAGTYEQYF. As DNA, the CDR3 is TGCGCCAGCAGCTTGGGTTTAGCGGGGACCTACGAGCAGTACTTC.

In DNA form, the CDR3 reads TGTGCCAGCAGCTCTCCGGGGAATGAGCAGTTCTTC. Translation gives CASSSPGNEQFF. V usage is TRBV7-9 and J usage is TRBJ2-1; D is perhaps TRBD2 (5 bases). Looked up from germline, CDR1 is SEHNR and CDR2 is FQNEAQ (reference sequence). Trimming removed 4 bases at V and 7 bases at J, with 8 bases between. CDR3 size: 12 residues.

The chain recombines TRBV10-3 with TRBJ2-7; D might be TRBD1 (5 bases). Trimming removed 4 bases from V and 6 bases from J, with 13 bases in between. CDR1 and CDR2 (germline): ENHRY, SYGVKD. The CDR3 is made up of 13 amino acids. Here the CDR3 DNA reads TGTGCCATCAGTGCTTTGGAAGGGGCCGAGCAGTACTTC. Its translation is CAISALEGAEQYF.

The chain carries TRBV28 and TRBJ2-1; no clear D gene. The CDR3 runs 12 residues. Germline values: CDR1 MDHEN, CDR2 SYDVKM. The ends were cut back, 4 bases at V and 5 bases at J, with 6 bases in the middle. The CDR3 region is CASSSIHNEQFF. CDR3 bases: TGTGCCAGCAGTTCTATACACAATGAGCAGTTCTTC.

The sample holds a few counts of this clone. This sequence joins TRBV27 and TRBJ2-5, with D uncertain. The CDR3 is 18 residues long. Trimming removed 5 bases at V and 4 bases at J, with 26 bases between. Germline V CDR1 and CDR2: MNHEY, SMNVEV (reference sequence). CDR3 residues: CASSRLSTPPVPRETQYF. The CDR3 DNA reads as TGTGCCAGCAGTCGACTGTCCACACCCCCAGTCCCGCGAGAGACCCAGTACTTC.

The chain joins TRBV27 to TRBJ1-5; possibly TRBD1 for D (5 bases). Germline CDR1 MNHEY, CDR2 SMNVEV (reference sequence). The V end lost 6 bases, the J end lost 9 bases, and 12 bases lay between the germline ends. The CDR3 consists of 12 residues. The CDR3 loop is CASSRVQGPQHF. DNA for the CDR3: TGTGCCAGCAGCAGGGTCCAAGGGCCCCAGCATTTT.

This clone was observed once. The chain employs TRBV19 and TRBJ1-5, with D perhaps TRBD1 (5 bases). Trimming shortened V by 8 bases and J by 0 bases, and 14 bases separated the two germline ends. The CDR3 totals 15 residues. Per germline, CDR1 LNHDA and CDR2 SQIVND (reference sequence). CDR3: CASFPTAYSNQPQHF. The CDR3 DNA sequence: TGTGCCAGTTTCCCGACAGCATATAGCAATCAGCCCCAGCATTTT.

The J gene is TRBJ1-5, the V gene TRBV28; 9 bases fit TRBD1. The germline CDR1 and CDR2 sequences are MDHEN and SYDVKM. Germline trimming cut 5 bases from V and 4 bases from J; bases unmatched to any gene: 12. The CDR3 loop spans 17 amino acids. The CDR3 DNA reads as TGTGCCAGCAGTCGCCCTCTAGGACAGGGGTCAAATCAGCCCCAGCATTTT. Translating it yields CASSRPLGQGSNQPQHF.

The CDR3 bases are TGTGCCAGCAGCGCCCAGGGGGGCTACGAGCAGTACTTC. Protein product: CASSAQGGYEQYF. This chain joins TRBV5-4 and TRBJ2-7; weak D call: TRBD1 (7 bases). The germline V gene has CDR1 SGHNT and CDR2 YYREEE (reference sequence). There are 13 residues in the CDR3. Trimming shortened V by 4 bases and J by 3 bases, and 11 bases separated the two germline ends.

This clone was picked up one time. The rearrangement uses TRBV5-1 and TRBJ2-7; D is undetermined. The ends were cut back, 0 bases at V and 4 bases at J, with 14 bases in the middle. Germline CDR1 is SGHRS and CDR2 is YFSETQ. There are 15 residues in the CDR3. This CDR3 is CASSLGAGSLYEQYF. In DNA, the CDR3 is TGCGCCAGCAGCTTGGGGGCAGGCTCTCTGTACGAGCAGTACTTC.

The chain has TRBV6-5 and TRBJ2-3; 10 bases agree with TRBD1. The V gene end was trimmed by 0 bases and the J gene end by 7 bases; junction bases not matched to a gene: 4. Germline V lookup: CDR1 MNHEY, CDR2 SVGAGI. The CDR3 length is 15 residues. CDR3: CASSYSRQGAHTQYF. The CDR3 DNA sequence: TGTGCCAGCAGTTACTCCAGACAGGGGGCGCATACGCAGTATTTT.

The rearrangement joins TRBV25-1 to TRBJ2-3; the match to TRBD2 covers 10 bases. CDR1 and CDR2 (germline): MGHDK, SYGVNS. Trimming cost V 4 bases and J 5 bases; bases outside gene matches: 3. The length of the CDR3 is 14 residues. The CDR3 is CASSVTSGVDTQYF. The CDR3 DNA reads TGTGCCAGCAGTGTCACTAGCGGGGTAGATACGCAGTATTTT.

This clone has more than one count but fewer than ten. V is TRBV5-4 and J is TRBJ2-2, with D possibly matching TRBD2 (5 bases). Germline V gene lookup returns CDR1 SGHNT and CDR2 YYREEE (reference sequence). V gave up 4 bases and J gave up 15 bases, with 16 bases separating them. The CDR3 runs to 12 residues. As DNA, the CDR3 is TGTGCCAGCAGCCTCAGGACTTCCCGTTTGTTTTTT. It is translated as CASSLRTSRLFF.

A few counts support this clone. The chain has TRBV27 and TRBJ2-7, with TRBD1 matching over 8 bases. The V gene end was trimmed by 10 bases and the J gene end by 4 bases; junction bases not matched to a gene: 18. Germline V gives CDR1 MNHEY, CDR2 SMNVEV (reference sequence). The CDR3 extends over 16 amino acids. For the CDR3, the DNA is TGTGCCATCACAAGACGAACACGGGACAGGCGGTACGAGCAGTACTTC. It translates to CAITRRTRDRRYEQYF.

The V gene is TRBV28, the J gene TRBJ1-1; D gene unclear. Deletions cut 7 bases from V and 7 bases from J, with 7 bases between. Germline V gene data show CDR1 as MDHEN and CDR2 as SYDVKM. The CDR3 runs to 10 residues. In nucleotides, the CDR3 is TGTGCCAGCAAAGCTCTTGAAGCTTTCTTT. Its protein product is CASKALEAFF.

The CDR3 spells CASSRDRASYEQYF. The DNA of the CDR3 is TGTGCCAGTAGCCGGGACAGGGCCTCCTACGAGCAGTACTTC. The genes are TRBV19 and TRBJ2-7, with 9 bases fitting TRBD1. The V gene end was trimmed by 6 bases and the J gene end by 0 bases; junction bases not matched to a gene: 3. The CDR3 covers 14 residues. The V gene's germline CDR1 is LNHDA and CDR2 SQIVND (reference sequence).

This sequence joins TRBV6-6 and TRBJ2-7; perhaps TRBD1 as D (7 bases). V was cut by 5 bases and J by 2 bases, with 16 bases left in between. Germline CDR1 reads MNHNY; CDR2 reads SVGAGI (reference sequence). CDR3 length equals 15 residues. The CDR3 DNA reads TGTGCCAGCAGTGACGGGGGACAGAACACCTACGAGCAGTACTTC. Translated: CASSDGGQNTYEQYF.

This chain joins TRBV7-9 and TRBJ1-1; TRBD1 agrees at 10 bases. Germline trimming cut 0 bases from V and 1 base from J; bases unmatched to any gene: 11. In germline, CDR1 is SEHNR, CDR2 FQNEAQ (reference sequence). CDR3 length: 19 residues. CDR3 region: CASSLALGDRGRGNTEAFF. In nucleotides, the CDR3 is TGTGCCAGCAGCTTAGCGTTAGGGGACAGGGGTAGGGGGAACACTGAAGCTTTCTTT.

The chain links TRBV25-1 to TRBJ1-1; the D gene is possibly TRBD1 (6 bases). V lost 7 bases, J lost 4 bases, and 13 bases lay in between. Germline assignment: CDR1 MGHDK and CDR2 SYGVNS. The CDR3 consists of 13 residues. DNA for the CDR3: TGTGCCAGCATGGTCCAACAGGGCACTGAAGCTTTCTTT. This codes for CASMVQQGTEAFF.

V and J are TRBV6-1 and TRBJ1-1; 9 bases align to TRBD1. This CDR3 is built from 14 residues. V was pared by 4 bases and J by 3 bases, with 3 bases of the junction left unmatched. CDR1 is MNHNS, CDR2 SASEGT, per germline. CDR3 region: CASSGTGADTEAFF. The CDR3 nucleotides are TGTGCCAGCAGTGGGACAGGGGCAGACACTGAAGCTTTCTTT.

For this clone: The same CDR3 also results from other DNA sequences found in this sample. The CDR3 coding sequence is TGTGCCTGGAACCGGGGAAGTTCTGGAAACACCATATATTTT. Encoded protein: CAWNRGSSGNTIYF. The J gene is TRBJ1-3, the V gene TRBV30; no definite D call. Germline values: CDR1 GTSNPN, CDR2 SVGIG (reference sequence). The V gene lost 4 bases and the J gene lost 1 base, with 11 bases spanning the gap. The CDR3 totals 14 residues.

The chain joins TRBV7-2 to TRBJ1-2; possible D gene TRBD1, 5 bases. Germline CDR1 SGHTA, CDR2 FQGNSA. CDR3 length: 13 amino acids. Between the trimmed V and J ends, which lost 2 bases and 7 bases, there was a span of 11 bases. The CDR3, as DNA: TGTGCCAGCAGCTTAACCCTCGACAGTGGCTACACCTTC. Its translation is CASSLTLDSGYTF.

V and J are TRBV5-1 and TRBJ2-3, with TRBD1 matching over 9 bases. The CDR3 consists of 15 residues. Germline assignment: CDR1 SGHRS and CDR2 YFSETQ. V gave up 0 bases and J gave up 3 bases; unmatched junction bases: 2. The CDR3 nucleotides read TGCGCCAGCAGCTTGGTGGGACAGGGAACAGATACGCAGTATTTT. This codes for CASSLVGQGTDTQYF.

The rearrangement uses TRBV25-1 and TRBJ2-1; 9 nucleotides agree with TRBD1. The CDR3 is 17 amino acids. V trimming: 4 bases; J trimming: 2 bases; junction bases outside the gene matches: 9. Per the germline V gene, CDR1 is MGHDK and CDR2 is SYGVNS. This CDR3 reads CASSVGQGGGTYNEQFF. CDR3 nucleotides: TGTGCCAGCAGTGTGGGACAGGGCGGAGGGACCTACAATGAGCAGTTCTTC.

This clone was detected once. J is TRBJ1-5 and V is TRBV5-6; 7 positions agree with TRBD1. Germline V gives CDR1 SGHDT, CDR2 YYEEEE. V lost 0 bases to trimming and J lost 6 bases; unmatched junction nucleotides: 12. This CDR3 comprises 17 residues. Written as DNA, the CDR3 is TGTGCCAGCAGCTTGGGGGAGACAGGGAAAATGGGTCAGCCCCAGCATTTT. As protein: CASSLGETGKMGQPQHF.